These T cell receptor beta chains were read from a single sample in a study of control samples from healthy donors and cancer patients. The table came from immunoSEQ multiplex PCR; TCRdb's copy has only in-frame clones and leaves some out. The table shows 150,000 to 160,000 clones, with over 85% occurring only once. Input material: blood. Every receptor here comes from a man aged 35 to 55 in good health. Each CDR3 is given with its conserved first and last residue.

J gene: TRBJ1-1
V gene: TRBV6-5
CDR3 protein: CASSYSGSLNTEAFF

J gene: TRBJ2-3
V gene: TRBV27
CDR3 protein: CAIARQGMGTDTQYF

J gene: TRBJ1-2
V gene: TRBV7-9
CDR3 protein: CASSLGDTGYTF

J gene: TRBJ1-2
V gene: TRBV7-2
CDR3 protein: CASSLEGTALYGYTF

J gene: TRBJ1-6
V gene: TRBV5-6
CDR3 protein: CASSFGTGNNSPLHF

J gene: TRBJ1-5
V gene: TRBV30
CDR3 protein: CAWRPRDRLNQPQHF

J gene: TRBJ1-5
V gene: TRBV12-3/TRBV12-4
CDR3 protein: CASSLGDAQPQHF

J gene: TRBJ1-5
V gene: TRBV7-9
CDR3 protein: CASSLGQGRNQPQHF

J gene: TRBJ2-5
V gene: TRBV19
CDR3 protein: CASTRDSVGLWPETQYF

J gene: TRBJ1-1
V gene: TRBV4-1
CDR3 protein: CASSTVLNTEAFF

J gene: TRBJ2-7
V gene: TRBV10-2
CDR3 protein: CASSAYRGSEQYF

J gene: TRBJ2-4
V gene: TRBV4-1
CDR3 protein: CASSQGRISAKNIQYF

J gene: TRBJ1-1
V gene: TRBV4-3
CDR3 protein: CASSQESPRIENTEAFF

J gene: TRBJ1-1
V gene: TRBV9
CDR3 protein: CASSSEDLMNTEAFF

J gene: TRBJ2-1
V gene: TRBV2
CDR3 protein: CASSEDRDPYNEQFF

J gene: TRBJ1-2
V gene: TRBV20-1
CDR3 protein: CSAFRGPGYTF

J gene: TRBJ1-1
V gene: TRBV5-1
CDR3 protein: CASRVGEGTEAFF

J gene: TRBJ2-7
V gene: TRBV6-5
CDR3 protein: CASSRTGDYEQYF

J gene: TRBJ1-2
V gene: TRBV9
CDR3 protein: CASSYPGQTYTF

J gene: TRBJ1-4
V gene: TRBV6-5
CDR3 protein: CASSHIDRREEKLFF

J gene: TRBJ1-2
V gene: TRBV5-6
CDR3 protein: CASSPERTAQAIYGYTF

J gene: TRBJ1-2
V gene: TRBV6-2/TRBV6-3
CDR3 protein: CASSYTGYGYTF

J gene: TRBJ1-1
V gene: TRBV9
CDR3 protein: CASRRQGGNTEAFF

J gene: TRBJ1-4
V gene: TRBV24-1
CDR3 protein: CATSDSSGSNEKLFF

J gene: TRBJ1-1
V gene: TRBV5-1
CDR3 protein: CASSQFMNTEAFF

J gene: TRBJ2-7
V gene: TRBV28
CDR3 protein: CASSSSGAGDSYEQYF

J gene: TRBJ1-1
V gene: TRBV4-1
CDR3 protein: CASSQVGGLPEAFF

J gene: TRBJ2-7
V gene: TRBV28
CDR3 protein: CASSIKKTTGSSYEQYF

J gene: TRBJ2-1
V gene: TRBV4-1
CDR3 protein: CASSQVGSGSYNEQFF

J gene: TRBJ1-2
V gene: TRBV24-1
CDR3 protein: CATSDPTGPYGYTF

J gene: TRBJ2-5
V gene: TRBV18
CDR3 protein: CASSPGTVETQYF

J gene: TRBJ2-1
V gene: TRBV5-4
CDR3 protein: CASSQQGPYNEQFF

J gene: TRBJ2-7
V gene: TRBV3-1/TRBV3-2
CDR3 protein: CASRNRGGEQYF

J gene: TRBJ1-3
V gene: TRBV5-1
CDR3 protein: CASSLGTGPGNTIYF

J gene: TRBJ1-1
V gene: TRBV4-1
CDR3 protein: CASSQEGYTEAFF

J gene: TRBJ2-2
V gene: TRBV5-1
CDR3 protein: CASSFSDGAGELFF

J gene: TRBJ1-2
V gene: TRBV9
CDR3 protein: CASLKGDYGHTF

J gene: TRBJ1-4
V gene: TRBV2
CDR3 protein: CASSPSTGGGKLFF

J gene: TRBJ1-1
V gene: TRBV10-2
CDR3 protein: CASSDAFMGNTEAFF

J gene: TRBJ2-3
V gene: TRBV4-1
CDR3 protein: CASSLTLAGGKSTDTQYF

J gene: TRBJ1-1
V gene: TRBV13
CDR3 protein: CASSHRKSINTEAFF

J gene: TRBJ2-5
V gene: TRBV18
CDR3 protein: CASSPRAEETQYF

J gene: TRBJ1-2
V gene: TRBV11-2
CDR3 protein: CASSSDRNGYTF

J gene: TRBJ2-3
V gene: TRBV29-1
CDR3 protein: CSVEGAQKVTDTQYF

J gene: TRBJ1-2
V gene: TRBV28
CDR3 protein: CASRGQGARSSGYTF

J gene: TRBJ2-3
V gene: TRBV5-6
CDR3 protein: CASSSTGTLLTQYF

J gene: TRBJ2-3
V gene: TRBV5-1
CDR3 protein: CASSPGRGVSSTDTQYF

J gene: TRBJ2-5
V gene: TRBV21-1
CDR3 protein: CASNRTKIQETQYF

J gene: TRBJ2-7
V gene: TRBV27
CDR3 protein: CASSLTGGRFYEQYF

J gene: TRBJ2-1
V gene: TRBV5-6
CDR3 protein: CASSPGTGSYNEQFF

J gene: TRBJ1-1
V gene: TRBV5-4
CDR3 protein: CASSSTLAEAFF

J gene: TRBJ2-4
V gene: TRBV19
CDR3 protein: CASRPGTAGAKNIQYF

J gene: TRBJ1-1
V gene: TRBV6-1
CDR3 protein: CASSEGTGETEAFF

J gene: TRBJ1-2
V gene: TRBV19
CDR3 protein: CASSLQGGYGYTF

J gene: TRBJ1-3
V gene: TRBV6-5
CDR3 protein: CASSPAGHGNTIYF

J gene: TRBJ2-3
V gene: TRBV5-1
CDR3 protein: CASSLEGQNTQYF

J gene: TRBJ1-5
V gene: TRBV18
CDR3 protein: CASSPLPPGTANQPQHF

J gene: TRBJ2-2
V gene: TRBV27
CDR3 protein: CASSLTGVGELFF

J gene: TRBJ2-2
V gene: TRBV7-2
CDR3 protein: CASSLEGGQGAGELFF